A single sample gave rise to the 2 T cell receptor beta chains below, sequenced in a study of T cells in Graves' hyperthyroidism and ophthalmopathy. Amplified TCR beta CDR3 regions came from RNA transcripts. The TCR CDR3 first-round RT-PCR relied on the HTBI primer set. TCRdb itself ran the multiplex PCR reads through MiXCR, one entry per CDR3 protein. Of about 370,000 distinct CDR3 sequences listed, roughly 15% are singletons. Sequenced input: blood. The receptors were sampled from a woman aged 55-70 years with Graves' ophthalmopathy.

This clonotype was found many times. This chain uses TRBV12-3 or TRBV12-4 with TRBJ2-1; D gene unclear. The V end lost 6 bases, the J end lost 6 bases, and 12 bases lay between the germline ends. This CDR3 is built from 13 residues. The CDR3 region is CASSPRAGNEQFF. CDR3 in DNA: TGTGCCAGCAGCCCCCGCGCTGGCAATGAGCAGTTCTTC.

V and J are TRBV15 and TRBJ1-3; D gene ambiguous. Germline values: CDR1 LNHNV, CDR2 YYDKDF (reference sequence). The V and J ends lost 1 base and 2 bases respectively, with 6 bases between them. The CDR3 runs 14 residues. For the CDR3, the DNA is TGTGCCACCAGCAGAGGAGGTGCTGGAAACACCATATATTTT. It codes for CATSRGGAGNTIYF.